This TCR beta chain comes out of a study of persistence of HIV-infected CD4 T cells. Study context: The sample holds CD4+ T cells responsive to CMV or HIV-1 Gag.

V dropped 2 bases and J dropped 3 bases, with 11 bases sitting between them. The length of the CDR3 is 15 residues. From germline, CDR1 is ENHRY and CDR2 SYGVKD. This was the immunoSEQ version 4 assay in survey mode. Assay used: immunoSEQ multiplex PCR; TCRdb lists only in-frame clones, some missing. Counted here are over 40,000 clones, about four fifths occurring once; the ten biggest clones make up more than 13%. Cells were stimulated with overlapping HIV-1 Gag 15-mer peptides. Memory cells lacking CD40L and CD69 with high CD45RO were sorted. On this clone itself: What it binds is unknown.

The material sequenced was CD4+ T cells sorted from PBMCs after approximately 19-hour stimulation, taken from a patient who received antiretroviral therapy. The genes are TRBV10-3 and TRBJ1-5; a possible D gene is TRBD1 (5 bases). The sequence was obtained from an adult man with HIV who was CMV-seropositive. CDR3: CAISEAGLTNQPQHF. The CDR3 DNA follows: TGTGCCATCAGTGAGGCAGGGCTGACCAATCAGCCCCAGCATTTT.